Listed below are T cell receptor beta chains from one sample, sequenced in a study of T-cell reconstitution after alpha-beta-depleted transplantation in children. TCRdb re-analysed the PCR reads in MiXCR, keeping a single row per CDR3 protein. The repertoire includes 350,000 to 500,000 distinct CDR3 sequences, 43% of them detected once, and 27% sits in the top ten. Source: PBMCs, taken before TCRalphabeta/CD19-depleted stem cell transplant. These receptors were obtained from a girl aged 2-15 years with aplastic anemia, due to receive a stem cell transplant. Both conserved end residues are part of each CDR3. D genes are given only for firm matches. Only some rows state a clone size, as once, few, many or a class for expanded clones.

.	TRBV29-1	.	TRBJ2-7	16	CSVVGHTAWNPYEQYF	TGCAGCGTTGTTGGACACACCGCTTGGAATCCGTACGAGCAGTACTTC
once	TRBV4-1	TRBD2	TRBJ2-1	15	CASTPTSGKDNEQFF	TGCGCCAGCACCCCGACTAGCGGGAAGGACAATGAGCAGTTCTTC
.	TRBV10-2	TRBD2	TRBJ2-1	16	CASKVGAGGIYNEQFF	TGCGCCAGCAAGGTGGGAGCGGGAGGGATCTACAATGAGCAGTTCTTC
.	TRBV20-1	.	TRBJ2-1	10	CSVARVVQFF	TGCAGCGTGGCAAGGGTAGTGCAGTTCTTC
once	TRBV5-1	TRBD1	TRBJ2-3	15	CASVSGQGMTDTQYF	TGCGCCAGCGTGTCGGGACAGGGGATGACTGATACGCAGTATTTT
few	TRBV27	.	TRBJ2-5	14	CASSLYEGGETQYF	TGTGCCAGCAGTTTATACGAGGGGGGGGAGACCCAGTACTTC
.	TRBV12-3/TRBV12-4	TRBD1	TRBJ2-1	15	CASRGGTGGGNEQFF	TGTGCCAGCAGGGGAGGGACAGGGGGAGGCAATGAGCAGTTCTTC
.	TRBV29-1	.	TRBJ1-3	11	CSVDRGDTIYF	TGCAGCGTTGACAGGGGAGACACCATATATTTT
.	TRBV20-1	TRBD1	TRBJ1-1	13	CRAATGTNTEAFF	TGCAGGGCCGCGACAGGGACGAACACTGAAGCTTTCTTT
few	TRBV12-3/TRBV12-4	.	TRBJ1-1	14	CASSPQTGGTEAFF	TGTGCCAGCAGTCCCCAGACAGGCGGAACTGAAGCTTTCTTT
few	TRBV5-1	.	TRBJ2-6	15	CASSPRLSGANVLTF	TGCGCCAGCAGCCCTCGTCTTTCTGGGGCCAACGTCCTGACTTTC
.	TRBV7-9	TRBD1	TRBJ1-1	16	CASSLGTVFLNTEAFF	TGTGCCAGCAGCTTGGGGACAGTCTTCCTGAACACTGAAGCTTTCTTT
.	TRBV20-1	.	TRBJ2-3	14	CSAREVRRTDTQYF	TGCAGTGCTAGAGAGGTCAGGCGCACAGATACGCAGTATTTT
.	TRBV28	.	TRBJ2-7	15	CASSFTLDSSYEQYF	TGTGCCAGCAGTTTCACCCTGGACAGCTCCTACGAGCAGTACTTC
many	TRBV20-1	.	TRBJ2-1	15	CSARAGGTNRNEQFF	TGCAGTGCCCGCGCTGGGGGAACCAACCGCAATGAGCAGTTCTTC
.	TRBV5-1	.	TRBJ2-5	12	CASSFDQETQYF	TGCGCCAGCAGCTTTGACCAAGAGACCCAGTACTTC
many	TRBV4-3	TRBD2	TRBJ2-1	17	CASSQFTGTRGEDEQFF	TGCGCCAGCAGCCAGTTTACCGGGACTAGAGGCGAGGATGAGCAGTTCTTC
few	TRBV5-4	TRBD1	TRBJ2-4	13	CASSSGQENIQYF	TGTGCCAGCAGTTCGGGACAGGAAAACATTCAGTACTTC
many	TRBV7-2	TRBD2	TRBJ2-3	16	CASSHMTSGKLDTQYF	TGTGCCAGCAGCCATATGACTAGCGGGAAACTAGATACGCAGTATTTT
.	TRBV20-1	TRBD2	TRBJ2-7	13	CSANGGRAYEQYF	TGCAGTGCTAATGGCGGGAGGGCATACGAGCAGTACTTC
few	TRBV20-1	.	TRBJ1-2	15	CSARLAKQGNYGYTF	TGCAGTGCTAGATTAGCGAAACAGGGAAACTATGGCTACACCTTC
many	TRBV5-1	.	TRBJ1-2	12	CASSPDRGGYTF	TGTGCCAGCAGCCCGGACCGGGGAGGCTACACCTTC
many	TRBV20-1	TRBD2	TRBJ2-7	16	CSARPQSGRPSYEQYF	TGCAGTGCTAGACCTCAAAGCGGGAGGCCCTCCTACGAGCAGTACTTC
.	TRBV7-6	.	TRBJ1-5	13	CASSYGNNQPQHF	TGTGCCAGCTCTTACGGTAACAATCAGCCCCAGCATTTT
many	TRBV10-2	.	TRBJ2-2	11	CASRNTGELFF	TGCGCCAGCAGAAACACCGGGGAGCTGTTTTTT
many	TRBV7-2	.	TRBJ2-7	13	CASSFLVMDEQYF	TGTGCCAGCAGCTTTTTGGTAATGGACGAGCAGTACTTC
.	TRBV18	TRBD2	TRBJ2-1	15	CASSPGGTSGWEQFF	TGTGCCAGCTCACCGGGAGGGACTAGCGGATGGGAGCAGTTCTTC
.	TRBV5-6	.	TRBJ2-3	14	CASSGNRVADTQYF	TGTGCCAGCAGCGGCAACAGGGTGGCAGATACGCAGTATTTT
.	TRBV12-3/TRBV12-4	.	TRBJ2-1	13	CASNKAGGVGQFF	TGTGCCAGCAACAAAGCTGGTGGGGTAGGCCAGTTCTTC
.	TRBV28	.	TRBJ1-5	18	CASSLSPRTVYSNQPQHF	TGTGCCAGCAGTTTATCGCCCCGGACAGTTTATAGCAATCAGCCCCAGCATTTT
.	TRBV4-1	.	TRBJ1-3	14	CASSQVGTGNTIYF	TGCGCCAGCAGCCAGGTTGGGACTGGAAACACCATATATTTT
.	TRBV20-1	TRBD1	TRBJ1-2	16	CSASFFEDRGRHGYTF	TGCAGTGCTAGCTTTTTTGAGGACAGGGGGCGCCATGGCTACACCTTC
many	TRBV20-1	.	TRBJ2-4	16	CSANPPVVLAKNIQYF	TGCAGTGCTAATCCCCCGGTGGTTCTAGCCAAAAACATTCAGTACTTC
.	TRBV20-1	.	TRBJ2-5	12	CSAKRIKETQYF	TGCAGTGCTAAAAGGATTAAAGAGACCCAGTACTTC
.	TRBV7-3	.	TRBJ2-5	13	CASSPRLAETQYF	TGTGCCAGCAGCCCTAGGCTAGCGGAGACCCAGTACTTC
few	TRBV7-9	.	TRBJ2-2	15	CASSLYPGDTGELFF	TGTGCCAGCAGCTTATATCCAGGGGACACCGGGGAGCTGTTTTTT
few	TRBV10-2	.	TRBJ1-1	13	CASSTLSNTEAFF	TGCGCCAGCAGTACCCTTTCTAACACTGAAGCTTTCTTT
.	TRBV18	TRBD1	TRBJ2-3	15	CASSPLPVGTDTQFF	TGTGCCAGCTCACCATTACCGGTGGGGACAGATACGCAGTTTTTT
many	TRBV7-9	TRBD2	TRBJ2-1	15	CASSLGSGSTNEQFF	TGTGCCAGCAGCTTGGGTAGCGGGAGCACCAATGAGCAGTTCTTC
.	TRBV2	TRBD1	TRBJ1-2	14	CASSPGQRNYGYTF	TGTGCCAGCAGCCCGGGACAGAGGAACTATGGCTACACCTTC
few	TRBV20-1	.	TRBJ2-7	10	CSASCGEQYF	TGCAGTGCTAGCTGCGGGGAGCAGTACTTC
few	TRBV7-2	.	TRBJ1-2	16	CASSLASPGLSGGYTF	TGTGCCAGCAGCTTAGCGAGTCCGGGTCTCTCGGGGGGCTACACCTTC
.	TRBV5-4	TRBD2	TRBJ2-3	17	CASSPPQRGGLTDTQYF	TGTGCCAGCAGCCCACCGCAGCGGGGGGGCCTCACAGATACGCAGTATTTT
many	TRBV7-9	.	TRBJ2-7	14	CASSSVRDSYEQYF	TGTGCCAGCAGCTCGGTACGGGATTCCTACGAGCAGTACTTC
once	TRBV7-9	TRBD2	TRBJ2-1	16	CASSFGLGGSYNEQFF	TGTGCCAGCAGCTTCGGGTTGGGGGGGTCCTACAATGAGCAGTTCTTC
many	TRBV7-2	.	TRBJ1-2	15	CASSLVSSFNYGYTF	TGTGCCAGCAGCTTAGTTTCCAGCTTTAACTATGGCTACACCTTC
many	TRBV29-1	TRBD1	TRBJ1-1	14	CSTSTGEVNTEAFF	TGCAGCACTTCGACAGGGGAAGTGAACACTGAAGCTTTCTTT
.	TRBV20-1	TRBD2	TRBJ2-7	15	CSALPWTSGTYEQYF	TGCAGTGCCTTGCCCTGGACTAGCGGGACCTACGAGCAGTACTTC